This T cell receptor beta chain originates from a study of monozygotic twins with inflammatory bowel disease. The CDR3 totals 16 residues. Germline CDR1 reads SGHRS; CDR2 reads YFSETQ. Every TCR library drew on about 3,700 ng of total RNA. TCRdb reanalyzed the 5' RACE reads and collapses them to one entry per CDR3 protein, without DNA. In all, the sample yields 350,000 to 500,000 distinct CDR3 sequences. Findings and limits, study-wide: Patient repertoires may have gained variability from differing immunosuppressive treatments. Clonotype sharing was lower in IBD patients than healthy twins, most markedly with disease activity. TCRbeta diversity (inverse Simpson) was lower in IBD patients than in healthy co-twins.

To note about this clonotype: The antigen remains undetermined.

The TCR was taken from a human donor with ulcerative colitis or Crohn's disease, or a healthy co-twin of an affected twin (not recorded which). Sequenced material: blood. The genes are TRBV5-1 and TRBJ2-1; TCRdb lists TRBD2, though no DNA is available to test this call. The CDR3 here is CASSGGGASSYNEQFF.